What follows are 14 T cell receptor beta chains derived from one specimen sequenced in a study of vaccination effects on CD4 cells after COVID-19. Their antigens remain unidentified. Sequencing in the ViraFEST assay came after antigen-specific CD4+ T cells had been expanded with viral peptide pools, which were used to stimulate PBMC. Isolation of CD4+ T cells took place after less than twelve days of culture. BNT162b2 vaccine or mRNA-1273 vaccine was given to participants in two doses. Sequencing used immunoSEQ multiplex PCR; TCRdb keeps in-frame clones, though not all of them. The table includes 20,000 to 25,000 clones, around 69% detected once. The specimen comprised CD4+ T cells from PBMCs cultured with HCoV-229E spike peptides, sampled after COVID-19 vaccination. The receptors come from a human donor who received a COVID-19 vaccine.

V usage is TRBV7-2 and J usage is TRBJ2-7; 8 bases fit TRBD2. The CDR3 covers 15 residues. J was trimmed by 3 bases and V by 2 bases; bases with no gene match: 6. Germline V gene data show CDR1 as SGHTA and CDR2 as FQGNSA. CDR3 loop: CASSLITSGNYEQYF. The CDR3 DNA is TGTGCCAGCAGCTTAATAACTAGCGGAAACTACGAGCAGTACTTC.

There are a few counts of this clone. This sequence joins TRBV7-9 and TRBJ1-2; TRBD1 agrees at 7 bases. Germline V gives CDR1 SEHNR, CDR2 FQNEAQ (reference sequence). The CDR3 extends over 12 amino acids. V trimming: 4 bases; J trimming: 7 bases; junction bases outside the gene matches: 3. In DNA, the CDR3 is TGTGCCAGCAGCTCACAGGGGTTTGGCTACACCTTC. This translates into CASSSQGFGYTF.

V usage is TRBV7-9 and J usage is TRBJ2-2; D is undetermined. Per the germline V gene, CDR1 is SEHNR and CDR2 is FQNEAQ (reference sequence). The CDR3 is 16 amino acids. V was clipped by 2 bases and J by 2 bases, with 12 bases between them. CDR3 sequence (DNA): TGTGCCAGCAGCTTATCCATAAGGATAAACACCGGGGAGCTGTTTTTT. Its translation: CASSLSIRINTGELFF.

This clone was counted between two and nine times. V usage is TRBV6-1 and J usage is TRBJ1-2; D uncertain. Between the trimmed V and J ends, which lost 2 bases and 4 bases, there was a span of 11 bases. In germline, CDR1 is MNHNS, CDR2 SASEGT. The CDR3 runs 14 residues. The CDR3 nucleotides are TGTGCCAGCAGTGAATCGGGAGCTATCTATGGCTACACCTTC. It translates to CASSESGAIYGYTF.

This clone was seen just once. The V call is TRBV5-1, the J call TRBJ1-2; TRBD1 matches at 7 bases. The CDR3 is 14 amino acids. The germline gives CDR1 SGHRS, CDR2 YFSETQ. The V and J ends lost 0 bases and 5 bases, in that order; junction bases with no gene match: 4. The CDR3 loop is CASSLEGQRYGYTF. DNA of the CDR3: TGCGCCAGCAGCTTGGAGGGACAGAGGTATGGCTACACCTTC.

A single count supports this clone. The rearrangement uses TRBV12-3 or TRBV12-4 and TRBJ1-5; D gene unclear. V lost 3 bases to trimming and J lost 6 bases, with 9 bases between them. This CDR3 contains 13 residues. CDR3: CASSFSGGQPQHF. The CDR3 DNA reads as TGTGCCAGCAGTTTTTCGGGCGGTCAGCCCCAGCATTTT.

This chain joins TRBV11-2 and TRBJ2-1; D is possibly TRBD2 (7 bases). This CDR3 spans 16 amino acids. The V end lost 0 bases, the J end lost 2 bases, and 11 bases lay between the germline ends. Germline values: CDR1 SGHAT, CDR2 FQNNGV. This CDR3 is CASSLDRGAPYNEQFF. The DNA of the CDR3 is TGTGCCAGCAGCTTAGATCGGGGGGCCCCCTACAATGAGCAGTTCTTC. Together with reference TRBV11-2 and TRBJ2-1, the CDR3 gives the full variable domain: EAGVAQSPRYKIIEKRQSVAFWCNPISGHATLYWYQQILGQGPKLLIQFQNNGVVDDSQLPKDRFSAERLKGVDSTLKIQPAKLEDSAVYLCASSLDRGAPYNEQFFGPGTRLTVL.

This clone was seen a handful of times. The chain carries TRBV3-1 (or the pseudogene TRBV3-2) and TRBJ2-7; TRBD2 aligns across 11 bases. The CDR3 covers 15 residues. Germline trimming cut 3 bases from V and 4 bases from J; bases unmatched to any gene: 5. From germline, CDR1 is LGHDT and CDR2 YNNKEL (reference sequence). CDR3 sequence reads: CASSQTSGENYEQYF. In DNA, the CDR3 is TGTGCCAGCAGCCAGACTAGCGGGGAGAATTACGAGCAGTACTTC.

The CDR3 sequence: CASSLPDQETQYF. The CDR3 DNA reads TGTGCCAGCAGCTTGCCAGACCAAGAGACCCAGTACTTC. V and J are TRBV5-4 and TRBJ2-5; D not certain. V lost 1 base, J lost 0 bases, and 4 bases lay in between. The CDR3 spans 13 residues. Per the germline V gene, CDR1 is SGHNT and CDR2 is YYREEE (reference sequence).

CDR3 amino acids: CASSLPSYSEQYF. In nucleotides, the CDR3 is TGTGCCAGCAGTTTACCTAGTTATAGCGAGCAGTACTTC. The chain recombines TRBV12-3 or TRBV12-4 with TRBJ2-7; no clear D. The CDR3 has 13 amino acids. V lost 2 bases to trimming and J lost 6 bases, with 11 bases between them.

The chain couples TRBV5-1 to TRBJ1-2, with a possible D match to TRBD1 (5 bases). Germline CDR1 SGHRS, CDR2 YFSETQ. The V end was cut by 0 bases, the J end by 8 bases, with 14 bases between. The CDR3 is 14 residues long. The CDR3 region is CASSLDGGVWGYTF. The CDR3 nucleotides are TGCGCCAGCAGCTTGGATGGAGGGGTCTGGGGCTACACCTTC.

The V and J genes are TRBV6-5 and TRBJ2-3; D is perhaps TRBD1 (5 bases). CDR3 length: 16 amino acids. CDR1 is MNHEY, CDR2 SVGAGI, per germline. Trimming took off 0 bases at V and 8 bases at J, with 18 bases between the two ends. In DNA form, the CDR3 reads TGTGCCAGCAGTTACTCGGGGCGGCAGGCGAGGAGTACGCAGTATTTT. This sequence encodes CASSYSGRQARSTQYF.

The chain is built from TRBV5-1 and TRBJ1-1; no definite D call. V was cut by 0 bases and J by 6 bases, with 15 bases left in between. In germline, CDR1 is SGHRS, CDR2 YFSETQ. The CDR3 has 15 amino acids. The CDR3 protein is CASSLELGRSPEAFF. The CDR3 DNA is TGCGCCAGCAGCTTGGAGTTGGGCCGATCCCCTGAAGCTTTCTTT.

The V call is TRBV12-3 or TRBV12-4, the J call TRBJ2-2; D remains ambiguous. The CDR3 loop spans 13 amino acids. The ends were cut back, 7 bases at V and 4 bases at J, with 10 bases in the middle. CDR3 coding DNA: TGTGCCAGCACCCCCCAGGCCACCGGGGAGCTGTTTTTT. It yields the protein CASTPQATGELFF.